Sequencing of this TCR beta chain was carried out in a study of blood T cell repertoires in COVID-19. Study-level information: The United States, Italy and Spain provided the acute and convalescent COVID-19 samples.

Generated by immunoSEQ multiplex PCR, the TCRdb table keeps only in-frame clones and is missing some. The sample holds roughly 68,000 clones, around 88% seen once. Only a few counts were recorded for this clone. This sequence originates from a woman aged 70-85 years with acute or convalescent COVID-19. The specimen sequenced was peripheral blood.

The CDR3 region is CASSFLTAPYEQYF. CDR3 coding DNA: TGTGCCAGCAGCTTCCTCACAGCTCCCTACGAGCAGTACTTC. This sequence joins TRBV5-6 and TRBJ2-7; D gene uncertain. V was clipped by 2 bases and J by 2 bases, with 11 bases between them. The CDR3 is 14 amino acids. CDR1 SGHDT and CDR2 YYEEEE come from the germline V gene.